What follows are 9 T cell receptor beta chains derived from one specimen sequenced in a study of shared clonotypes between healthy human individuals. The table came from immunoSEQ multiplex PCR; TCRdb's copy has only in-frame clones and leaves some out. Of over 2 million clones detected, about nine tenths appear once; the ten largest clones hold 0.37%. Sequences were obtained from naive CD4+ T cells from PBMCs. Subset meaning: CD45RA+ positively selected. These receptors came from a man aged 18 to 35 in good health. Some clones in this sample may be carry-over from other donors' samples.

The CDR3 nucleotides read TGTGCCAGCAGCCAGTCAGTCGGGACAGAAAATGGCTACACCTTC. It yields the protein CASSQSVGTENGYTF. The chain links TRBV7-9 to TRBJ1-2, with 7 bases matching TRBD1. This CDR3 spans 15 amino acids. Germline V CDR1 and CDR2: SEHNR, FQNEAQ (reference sequence). J gave up 6 bases and V 5 bases, and 12 bases lay outside the gene matches.

The chain has TRBV27 and TRBJ1-3; no clear D gene. From germline, CDR1 is MNHEY and CDR2 SMNVEV (reference sequence). This CDR3 has 15 amino acids. V lost 3 bases and J 5 bases, leaving 14 bases between the germline ends. The CDR3 reads CASSFDGRPRNTIYF. For the CDR3, the DNA is TGTGCCAGCAGTTTTGACGGACGACCACGAAACACCATATATTTT.

The chain has TRBV25-1 and TRBJ1-1; D remains ambiguous. The CDR3 is 12 amino acids. V was trimmed by 7 bases and J by 4 bases, leaving 10 bases between them. The V gene's germline CDR1 is MGHDK and CDR2 SYGVNS. This CDR3 is CASTSSLTEAFF. The CDR3, as DNA: TGTGCCAGCACCAGCAGCCTCACTGAAGCTTTCTTT.

The rearrangement uses TRBV5-5 and TRBJ2-1; the D gene is possibly TRBD1 (6 bases). CDR1 and CDR2 (germline): SGHKS, YYEKEE (reference sequence). This CDR3 is 14 amino acids long. The V gene lost 0 bases and the J gene lost 4 bases, with 8 bases spanning the gap. CDR3 region: CASSLDRAYNEQFF. CDR3 nucleotide sequence: TGTGCCAGCAGCTTGGACAGGGCTTACAATGAGCAGTTCTTC.

The chain carries TRBV11-2 and TRBJ2-5; D gene uncertain. Germline-derived CDR1 and CDR2 are SGHAT and FQNNGV. Between the trimmed V and J ends, which lost 1 base and 1 base, there was a span of 10 bases. The CDR3 loop spans 15 amino acids. CDR3 nucleotide sequence: TGTGCCAGCAGCTTAGGTTTTGTGGTCCAAGAGACCCAGTACTTC. Translated: CASSLGFVVQETQYF.

In regard to this clone: This sample includes further DNA sequences coding for the same CDR3. The genes are TRBV14 and TRBJ1-1; unclear D gene. The ends were cut back, 4 bases at V and 0 bases at J, with 6 bases in the middle. The CDR3 is 13 amino acids. Germline V gene sequence: CDR1 SGHDN, CDR2 FVKESK. CDR3: CASSPYLNTEAFF. In nucleotides, the CDR3 is TGTGCCAGCAGCCCCTATTTGAACACTGAAGCTTTCTTT.

V and J are TRBV7-3 and TRBJ2-5; maybe TRBD1 (5 bases). The CDR3 sequence is 14 residues long. Germline V CDR1 and CDR2: SGHTA, FQGTGA. Trimming took 2 bases from V and 1 from J, leaving 8 bases between them. The CDR3 is CASSLGAGQETQYF. The CDR3 DNA is TGTGCCAGCAGCTTAGGGGCAGGCCAAGAGACCCAGTACTTC. Full variable domain (outside the CDR3, taken from reference TRBV7-3 and TRBJ2-5): GAGVSQTPSNKVTEKGKYVELRCDPISGHTALYWYRQSLGQGPEFLIYFQGTGAADDSGLPNDRFFAVRPEGSVSTLKIQRTERGDSAVYLCASSLGAGQETQYFGPGTRLLVL.

The chain joins TRBV11-2 to TRBJ2-1, with a weak D call TRBD1 (6 bases). Germline V gives CDR1 SGHAT, CDR2 FQNNGV. The germline V and J ends were trimmed by 5 bases and 9 bases, with 17 bases remaining between them. This CDR3 region has 14 residues. The CDR3 sequence: CASSDPRTVGEQFF. The CDR3 DNA reads as TGTGCCAGCAGCGATCCGCGGACAGTTGGTGAGCAGTTCTTC.

The CDR3 DNA follows: TGTGCCAGTAGCACCAGGGGGCGCGACTATGGCTACACCTTC. The encoded protein is CASSTRGRDYGYTF. The chain has TRBV19 and TRBJ1-2; 8 positions match TRBD1. In germline, CDR1 is LNHDA, CDR2 SQIVND (reference sequence). V lost 6 bases to trimming and J lost 3 bases; unmatched junction nucleotides: 6. The CDR3 is made up of 14 amino acids. The full variable domain, in which reference TRBV19 and TRBJ1-2 provide the parts outside the CDR3, is DGGITQSPKYLFRKEGQNVTLSCEQNLNHDAMYWYRQDPGQGLRLIYYSQIVNDFQKGDIAEGYSVSREKKESFPLTVTSAQKNPTAFYLCASSTRGRDYGYTFGSGTRLTVV.